This entry lists 24 T cell receptor beta chains sequenced from one sample in a study of Graves' ophthalmopathy and Graves' hyperthyroidism. Amplification targeted the TCR beta CDR3 regions, with RNA transcripts as the source material. HTBI primers were employed in first-round RT-PCR, then a second-round multiplex PCR followed. TCRdb re-called the multiplex PCR reads with MiXCR, one entry per CDR3 protein. The sample yields 600,000 to 650,000 distinct CDR3 sequences, about a fifth seen once. What was sequenced was peripheral blood. All receptors derive from a woman under 30 with stable Graves' hyperthyroidism. Some clones in this sample may be carry-over from other donors' samples.

This clonotype was detected a few times. The chain uses TRBV19 and TRBJ2-7, with TRBD1 identical over 10 bases. The CDR3 sequence is 15 residues long. With V trimmed by 4 bases and J by 3 bases, 6 bases remained unmatched. The V gene's germline CDR1 is LNHDA and CDR2 SQIVND (reference sequence). The CDR3: CASSTNGQGGYEQYF. In DNA form, the CDR3 reads TGTGCCAGTAGTACCAACGGACAGGGGGGCTACGAGCAGTACTTC.

V is TRBV10-3 and J is TRBJ2-2; 7 nucleotides align to TRBD1. Germline lookup yields CDR1 ENHRY and CDR2 SYGVKD. J gave up 6 bases and V 6 bases, and 7 bases lay outside the gene matches. The CDR3 contains 14 residues. CDR3 residues: CAIRIQGPAGELFF. The CDR3 coding sequence is TGTGCCATCAGGATACAGGGGCCGGCCGGGGAGCTGTTTTTT.

This clonotype was seen repeatedly, ten times or more. CDR3 residues: CASRAYGYTF. CDR3 bases: TGTGCCAGCAGAGCTTATGGCTACACCTTC. The gene calls are TRBV28 and TRBJ1-2; D call uncertain. Germline lookup yields CDR1 MDHEN and CDR2 SYDVKM. Trimming shortened V by 6 bases and J by 5 bases, and 4 bases separated the two germline ends. The CDR3 is 10 amino acids.

V is TRBV2 and J is TRBJ1-1; no firm D call. The CDR3 loop spans 14 amino acids. From germline, CDR1 is SNHLY and CDR2 FYNNEI. Trimming removed 6 bases from V and 0 bases from J, with 11 bases in between. The CDR3: CASRRTVMNTEAFF. The DNA for the CDR3 is TGTGCCAGCAGGAGGACGGTCATGAACACTGAAGCTTTCTTT.

This clonotype was observed a handful of times. The CDR3 sequence: CASSRPDYGYTF. CDR3 bases: TGTGCCAGCTCACGGCCAGATTATGGCTACACCTTC. The chain joins TRBV18 to TRBJ1-2, with no clear D. CDR3 length equals 12 residues. The germline V gene encodes CDR1 KGHSH and CDR2 LQKENI. With 4 bases removed from V and 5 bases from J, the gap between germline ends came to 8 bases.

V and J are TRBV9 and TRBJ2-2; D might be TRBD2 (5 bases). The CDR3 contains 16 residues. Germline V gene lookup returns CDR1 SGDLS and CDR2 YYNGEE. V was trimmed by 4 bases and J by 6 bases, leaving 19 bases between them. This chain's CDR3 is CASSLTTTSPPGELFF. The CDR3 DNA is TGTGCCAGCAGCCTTACTACTACTAGTCCCCCCGGGGAGCTGTTTTTT.

The gene calls are TRBV10-1 and TRBJ2-7; no definite D call. The V end was cut by 5 bases, the J end by 7 bases, with 18 bases between. The CDR3 covers 14 residues. Germline CDR1 and CDR2: WNHNN and SYGVQD (reference sequence). CDR3 nucleotide sequence: TGCGCCAGCAGTCGCGACTCGTCCTCTGGGGAGCAGTACTTC. Translated: CASSRDSSSGEQYF.

This clonotype was observed at least ten times. This rearrangement joins TRBV6-1 to TRBJ1-2; 7 bases align to TRBD1. This CDR3 region has 15 residues. Germline loops: CDR1 MNHNS, CDR2 SASEGT. Trimming cost V 10 bases and J 2 bases; bases outside gene matches: 13. The CDR3 DNA is TGTGCCACAGTACGCCCGGGACAGTTAAACTATGGCTACACCTTC. Encoded protein: CATVRPGQLNYGYTF.

The rearrangement joins TRBV15 to TRBJ2-5; D is possibly TRBD2 (6 bases). The CDR3 contains 13 residues. Germline V gene data show CDR1 as LNHNV and CDR2 as YYDKDF (reference sequence). The ends were cut back, 3 bases at V and 2 bases at J, with 7 bases in the middle. CDR3: CATSRGLQETQYF. For the CDR3, the DNA is TGTGCCACCAGCAGGGGACTGCAAGAGACCCAGTACTTC.

This clonotype was detected only a few times. The chain has TRBV12-3 or TRBV12-4 and TRBJ1-2; 8 nucleotides match TRBD1. The ends lost 6 bases at V and 7 bases at J; junction bases unmatched: 10. This CDR3 contains 14 residues. The DNA of the CDR3 is TGTGCCAGCAGCCGTGGTACAGGGGGAAGTGGCTACACCTTC. It translates to CASSRGTGGSGYTF.

V and J are TRBV6-2 or TRBV6-3 and TRBJ1-1; D unclear. Trimming shortened V by 3 bases and J by 3 bases, and 11 bases separated the two germline ends. Germline lookup yields CDR1 MNHEY and CDR2 SVGEGT. The CDR3 runs 14 residues. CDR3 residues: CASSYEHRYTEAFF. In nucleotides, the CDR3 is TGTGCCAGCAGTTATGAACATCGGTACACTGAAGCTTTCTTT.

This clonotype was recorded many times. The chain recombines TRBV28 with TRBJ2-2, with TRBD1 as a possible D gene (6 bases). With 5 bases removed from V and 5 bases from J, the gap between germline ends came to 6 bases. The length of the CDR3 is 12 residues. The germline V gene encodes CDR1 MDHEN and CDR2 SYDVKM. The CDR3 loop reads CASSQGTGELFF. CDR3 in DNA: TGTGCCAGCAGTCAGGGGACCGGGGAGCTGTTTTTT.

Ten or more counts support this clonotype. V usage is TRBV11-2 and J usage is TRBJ2-7; D not resolved. The CDR3 consists of 13 residues. Germline V lookup: CDR1 SGHAT, CDR2 FQNNGV. Trimming stripped 3 bases from V and 5 bases from J, with 11 bases between. CDR3 DNA: TGTGCCAGCAGCTTCGAGAGAGGAAACGAGCAGTACTTC. Its protein product is CASSFERGNEQYF.

This clonotype was seen at least ten times. The genes are TRBV20-1 and TRBJ1-1, with unresolved D. Deletions cut 3 bases from V and 5 bases from J, with 10 bases between. The CDR3 covers 12 residues. CDR1 DFQATT and CDR2 SNEGSKA come from the germline V gene (reference sequence). The CDR3 reads CSASRLQTEAFF. The CDR3 DNA follows: TGCAGTGCTAGCCGTCTGCAGACTGAAGCTTTCTTT.

This clonotype was recorded at least ten times. The genes are TRBV28 and TRBJ1-5; D unclear. V lost 6 bases and J 4 bases, leaving 10 bases between the germline ends. This CDR3 comprises 13 residues. Germline lookup yields CDR1 MDHEN and CDR2 SYDVKM. CDR3 in DNA: TGTGCCAGCAGGCGGGATTTAAATCAGCCCCAGCATTTT. Protein: CASRRDLNQPQHF.

The chain couples TRBV6-5 to TRBJ2-5; no clear D. Per germline, CDR1 MNHEY and CDR2 SVGAGI. This CDR3 has 14 residues. Between the trimmed V and J ends, which lost 0 bases and 5 bases, there was a span of 10 bases. CDR3 sequence reads: CASSYSWERETQYF. The CDR3 DNA sequence: TGTGCCAGCAGTTACTCTTGGGAAAGGGAGACCCAGTACTTC.

Many counts were recorded for this clonotype. The chain employs TRBV6-1 and TRBJ1-5; 8 bases align to TRBD1. CDR1 MNHNS and CDR2 SASEGT come from the germline V gene. V lost 6 bases to trimming and J lost 6 bases; unmatched junction nucleotides: 7. The CDR3 has 14 amino acids. CDR3 region: CASRSGGDGQPQHF. CDR3 sequence (DNA): TGTGCCAGCAGATCAGGGGGCGACGGTCAGCCCCAGCATTTT.

This clonotype has more than one count but fewer than ten. The chain uses TRBV4-1 and TRBJ2-5, with D possibly being TRBD1 (5 bases). The V end was cut by 4 bases, the J end by 5 bases, with 14 bases between. Per the germline V gene, CDR1 is MGHRA and CDR2 is YSYEKL. This CDR3 has 14 amino acids. The CDR3 sequence is CASSRQGRIETQYF. DNA for the CDR3: TGCGCCAGCAGCCGTCAGGGTAGGATCGAGACCCAGTACTTC.

This clonotype has a count of ten or more. J is TRBJ1-5 and V is TRBV12-3 or TRBV12-4, with D perhaps TRBD1 (5 bases). The ends were cut back, 6 bases at V and 7 bases at J, with 16 bases in the middle. The CDR3 contains 14 residues. CDR3 in amino acids: CASSLDGGGQPQHF. The CDR3, as DNA: TGTGCCAGCAGCCTGGACGGCGGGGGGCAGCCCCAGCATTTT.

This clonotype showed up many times. The V and J genes are TRBV6-5 and TRBJ2-5; 8 bases are a match to TRBD2. The CDR3 totals 14 residues. J lost 3 bases, V lost 6 bases, and 6 bases had no gene match. Germline V CDR1 and CDR2: MNHEY, SVGAGI. The CDR3 bases are TGTGCCAGCAGGATTGGGCGGGGGGAAGAGACCCAGTACTTC. Its protein is CASRIGRGEETQYF.

This clonotype has at least ten counts. CDR3 sequence (DNA): TGTGCCAGCAGAAGGGGACAGGGGGCGAACACTGAAGCTTTCTTT. As protein: CASRRGQGANTEAFF. This rearrangement joins TRBV12-3 or TRBV12-4 to TRBJ1-1; TRBD1 matches 12 bases. Trimming cost V 6 bases and J 1 base; bases outside gene matches: 3. The CDR3 runs 15 residues.

This clonotype was observed at least ten times. The J gene is TRBJ1-5, the V gene TRBV12-3 or TRBV12-4; tentative D call: TRBD1 (5 bases). The CDR3 is 15 amino acids. V lost 7 bases and J 6 bases, leaving 19 bases between the germline ends. Here the CDR3 DNA reads TGTGCCAGCACCTTCGGGAGGGGCGCTAGTCAGCCCCAGCATTTT. It specifies CASTFGRGASQPQHF.

This clonotype was counted many times. The chain couples TRBV20-1 to TRBJ1-5; D remains unclear. This CDR3 region has 13 residues. The germline V gene encodes CDR1 DFQATT and CDR2 SNEGSKA (reference sequence). Trimming shortened V by 3 bases and J by 4 bases, and 10 bases separated the two germline ends. In DNA, the CDR3 is TGCAGTGCTAGGGGTAGCCTTAATCAGCCCCAGCATTTT. Its translation: CSARGSLNQPQHF.

This clonotype was detected many times. The junction differs from germline at one of its ends, possibly a read error. The chain combines TRBV12-3 or TRBV12-4 with TRBJ1-2; 10 bases are a match to TRBD1. This CDR3 spans 14 amino acids. Written as DNA, the CDR3 is TGTGCCAGCAGGGGACAGGGGCGAATTTATGGTTACACCTTC. This encodes CASRGQGRIYGYTF.